This T cell receptor beta chain was sequenced during a study of T-cell reconstitution after alpha-beta-depleted transplantation in children. Study-level findings and limits: Surviving recipient T cells and intrathymic progenitors accounted for some patients' high TCRbeta diversity at day 60. After transplant, at about two months, alpha-beta T cells were reportedly derived from several hundred expanded graft clones. The authors attributed T-cell counts and diversity one year after transplant mostly to newly produced T cells.

The authors prepared the TCRbeta library with unique molecular identifiers. TCRdb called the PCR reads again in MiXCR, with one record for every CDR3 protein. The sample shows roughly 48,000 distinct CDR3 sequences, more than 5% of them seen only once. This clonotype occurred a few times. Its cognate antigen is unknown. The CDR3 has 18 amino acids. V was trimmed by 3 bases and J by 3 bases, leaving 18 bases between them. From germline, CDR1 is LNHDA and CDR2 SQIVND (reference sequence). Sequenced material: PBMCs, mostly from graft donor cells, taken 60 days after TCRalphabeta/CD19-depleted stem cell transplant. This receptor was obtained from a female patient between 2 and 15 years old who had a stem cell transplant for aplastic anemia, so the T cells may come from the graft donor. The chain couples TRBV19 to TRBJ2-6, with a tentative D call TRBD1 (5 bases). The CDR3 spells CASSMTVGRAHGANVLTF. In nucleotides, the CDR3 is TGTGCCAGTAGTATGACGGTTGGCAGGGCTCATGGGGCCAACGTCCTGACTTTC.